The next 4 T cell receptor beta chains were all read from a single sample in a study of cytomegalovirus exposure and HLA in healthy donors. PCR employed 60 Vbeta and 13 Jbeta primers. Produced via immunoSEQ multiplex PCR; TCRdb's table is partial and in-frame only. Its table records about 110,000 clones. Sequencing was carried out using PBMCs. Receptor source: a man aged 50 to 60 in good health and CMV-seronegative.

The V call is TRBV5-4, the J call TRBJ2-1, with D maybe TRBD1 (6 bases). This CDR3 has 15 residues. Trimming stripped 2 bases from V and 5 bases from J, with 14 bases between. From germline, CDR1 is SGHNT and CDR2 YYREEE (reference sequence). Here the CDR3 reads CASSFGQILDNEQFF. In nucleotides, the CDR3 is TGTGCCAGCAGCTTCGGACAGATTCTCGACAATGAGCAGTTCTTC.

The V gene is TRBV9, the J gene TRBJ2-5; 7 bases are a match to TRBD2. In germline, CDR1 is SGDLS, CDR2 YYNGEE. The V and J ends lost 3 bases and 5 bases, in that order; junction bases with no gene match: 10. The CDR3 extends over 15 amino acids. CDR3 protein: CASSDRGAGTETQYF. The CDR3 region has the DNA TGTGCCAGCAGCGACCGGGGAGCGGGGACGGAGACCCAGTACTTC.

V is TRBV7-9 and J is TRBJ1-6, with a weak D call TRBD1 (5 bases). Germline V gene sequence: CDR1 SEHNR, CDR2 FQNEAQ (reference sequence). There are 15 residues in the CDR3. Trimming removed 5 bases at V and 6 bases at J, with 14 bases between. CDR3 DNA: TGTGCCAGCAGCGATAGCGGGGGAGTTAATTCACCCCTCCACTTT. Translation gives CASSDSGGVNSPLHF.

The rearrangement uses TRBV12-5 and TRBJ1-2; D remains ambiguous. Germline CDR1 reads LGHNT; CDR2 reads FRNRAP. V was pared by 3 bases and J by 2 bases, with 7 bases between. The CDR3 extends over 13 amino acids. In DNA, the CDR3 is TGTGCTAGTGGTTTCTACAGCAACTATGGCTACACCTTC. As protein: CASGFYSNYGYTF.